These 11 T cell receptor beta chains were sequenced from one sample in a study of blood T cell repertoires in COVID-19 (dated by TCRdb to 2018 to 2020). Library generation was performed with the immunoSEQ multiplex PCR assay. What TCRdb holds here is the immuneACCESS table cut down to in-frame rearrangements. Part of the clones is not present; checked against another copy, under half of the missing clones reflect an unresolved V gene, and the others are unexplained. The sample records about 170,000 clones, 70% to 90% of which are singletons. Together, the top ten hold about a tenth of the sample. The sequenced material came from peripheral blood. Receptor source: a woman aged 55-70 years with COVID-19, enrolled during active disease.

V and J are TRBV27 and TRBJ1-1; unclear D gene. Trimming stripped 3 bases from V and 2 bases from J, with 10 bases between. The CDR3 sequence is 14 residues long. Germline values: CDR1 MNHEY, CDR2 SMNVEV (reference sequence). CDR3 residues: CASSFREPNTEAFF. In DNA, the CDR3 is TGTGCCAGCAGTTTCCGGGAACCTAACACTGAAGCTTTCTTT.

This clone was counted once. The V gene is TRBV3-1 (or the pseudogene TRBV3-2), the J gene TRBJ2-6; D is ambiguous. This CDR3 has 15 amino acids. Per the germline V gene, CDR1 is LGHDT and CDR2 is YNNKEL (reference sequence). Trimming cost V 4 bases and J 3 bases, with 10 bases left between them. This CDR3 is CASSLLSSGANVLTF. The CDR3 region has the DNA TGTGCCAGCAGCCTCCTTTCCAGTGGGGCCAACGTCCTGACTTTC.

The chain carries TRBV3-1 (or the pseudogene TRBV3-2) and TRBJ2-4; 8 bases agree with TRBD2. CDR3 length: 19 residues. V shed 1 base, J shed 1 base, and the junction held 12 bases outside the gene matches. CDR1 LGHDT and CDR2 YNNKEL come from the germline V gene (reference sequence). The CDR3 reads CASSQGERERAGAKNIQYF. DNA of the CDR3: TGTGCCAGCAGCCAAGGCGAGCGGGAGAGGGCGGGGGCCAAAAACATTCAGTACTTC.

As concerns this clone: The CDR3 does not close with the conserved phenylalanine or tryptophan, likely indicating a read error. It is unclear where the CDR3 begins or ends on the DNA, so no DNA is shown, and the CDR3 is as TCRdb lists it. The V gene is TRBV10-3, the J gene TRBJ1-2; the table's TRBD1 call for D was not verified on the DNA. Germline V gene data show CDR1 as ENHRY and CDR2 as SYGVKD. With termini counted, the CDR3 has 13 amino acids. The CDR3 loop is CAISELGQGPMQC.

The CDR3 DNA reads as TGTGCCAGCTCCCGGAGGAACGCGATGGGATACAATGAGCAGTTCTTC. The encoded protein is CASSRRNAMGYNEQFF. The chain recombines TRBV18 with TRBJ2-1, with D perhaps matching TRBD2 (5 bases). V dropped 6 bases and J dropped 4 bases, with 19 bases sitting between them. The CDR3 runs 16 residues. Germline assignment: CDR1 KGHSH and CDR2 LQKENI.

The sample holds one count of this clone. The chain uses TRBV11-1 and TRBJ2-7, with no clear D. The V and J ends lost 1 base and 4 bases respectively, with 5 bases between them. Germline loops: CDR1 SGHAT, CDR2 FQDESV (reference sequence). There are 12 residues in the CDR3. CDR3 coding DNA: TGTGCCAGCAGCTTAGAGCCATACGAGCAGTACTTC. Its translation is CASSLEPYEQYF.

The chain couples TRBV27 to TRBJ2-1, with 10 bases lining up with TRBD2. V was pared by 7 bases and J by 3 bases, with 9 bases of the junction left unmatched. Germline CDR1 reads MNHEY; CDR2 reads SMNVEV (reference sequence). This CDR3 spans 16 amino acids. The CDR3 sequence is CASKFLLAGRYNEQFF. The CDR3 DNA reads TGTGCCAGCAAATTTTTACTAGCGGGACGCTACAATGAGCAGTTCTTC.

The genes are TRBV5-8 and TRBJ1-2; 9 bases align to TRBD1. CDR1 and CDR2 (germline): SGHTS, YDEGEE. The V gene end was trimmed by 0 bases and the J gene end by 4 bases; junction bases not matched to a gene: 7. The CDR3 extends over 16 amino acids. Here the CDR3 DNA reads TGTGCCAGCAGCTTGGGCTTCGGACAGGGGATCTATGGCTACACCTTC. Its translation: CASSLGFGQGIYGYTF.

This chain links TRBV7-2 with TRBJ2-2; 9 bases agree with TRBD1. The germline V gene encodes CDR1 SGHTA and CDR2 FQGNSA. The CDR3 runs to 15 residues. V lost 1 base, J lost 4 bases, and 1 base stayed unmatched. Here the CDR3 DNA reads TGTGCCAGCAGCTTAGACAGGGGGCGCACCGGGGAGCTGTTTTTT. This translates into CASSLDRGRTGELFF.

The CDR3 loop is CASSLEMLETANTEAFF. The CDR3 region has the DNA TGTGCCAGCAGCTTAGAAATGCTTGAGACAGCTAACACTGAAGCTTTCTTT. This chain links TRBV11-2 with TRBJ1-1; perhaps TRBD1 as D (5 bases). CDR1 SGHAT and CDR2 FQNNGV come from the germline V gene. Deletions cut 0 bases from V and 2 bases from J, with 16 bases between. This CDR3 is 17 amino acids long.

This clone occurred a few times. The chain has TRBV7-2 and TRBJ2-7; a weak D match, TRBD1 (6 bases). Germline loops: CDR1 SGHTA, CDR2 FQGNSA. Trimming removed 5 bases at V and 6 bases at J, with 20 bases between. The CDR3 runs to 15 residues. CDR3 sequence: CASSQRGTRGAEQYF. CDR3 DNA: TGTGCCAGCAGCCAAAGGGGGACAAGAGGAGCCGAGCAGTACTTC. Looking up the rest from reference TRBV7-2 and TRBJ2-7 gives the full variable domain: GAGVSQSPSNKVTEKGKDVELRCDPISGHTALYWYRQSLGQGLEFLIYFQGNSAPDKSGLPSDRFSAERTGGSVSTLTIQRTQQEDSAVYLCASSQRGTRGAEQYFGPGTRLTVT.